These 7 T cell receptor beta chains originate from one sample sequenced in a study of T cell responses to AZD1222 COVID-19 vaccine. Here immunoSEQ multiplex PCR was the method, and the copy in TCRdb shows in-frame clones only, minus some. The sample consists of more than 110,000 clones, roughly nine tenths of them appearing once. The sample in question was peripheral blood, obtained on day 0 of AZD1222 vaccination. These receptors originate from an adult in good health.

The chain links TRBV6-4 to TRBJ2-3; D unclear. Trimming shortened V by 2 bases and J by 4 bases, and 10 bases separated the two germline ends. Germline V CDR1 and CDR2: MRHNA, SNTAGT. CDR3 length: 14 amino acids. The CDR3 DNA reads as TGTGCCAGCAGTGACCCATATGGGGCAGATACGCAGTATTTT. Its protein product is CASSDPYGADTQYF.

CDR3 DNA: TGTGCCAGCAGCCCGAGTTTGGGACGGCGCATGAACACTGAAGCTTTCTTT. The encoded protein is CASSPSLGRRMNTEAFF. The genes are TRBV21-1 and TRBJ1-1. TRBV21-1 is a documented pseudogene. The CDR3 is made up of 17 amino acids.

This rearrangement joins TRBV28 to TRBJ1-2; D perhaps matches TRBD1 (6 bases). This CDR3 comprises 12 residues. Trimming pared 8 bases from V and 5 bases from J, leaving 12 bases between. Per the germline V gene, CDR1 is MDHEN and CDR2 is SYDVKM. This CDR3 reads CASSGTRYGYTF. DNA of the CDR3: TGTGCCAGCTCCGGGACACGTTATGGCTACACCTTC.

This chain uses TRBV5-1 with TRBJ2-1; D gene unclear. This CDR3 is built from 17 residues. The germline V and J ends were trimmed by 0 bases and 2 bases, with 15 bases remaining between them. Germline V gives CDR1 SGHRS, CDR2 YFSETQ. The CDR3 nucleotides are TGCGCCAGCAGCTTGGCCTTGGCTCGTGGGCCCTACAATGAGCAGTTCTTC. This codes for CASSLALARGPYNEQFF.

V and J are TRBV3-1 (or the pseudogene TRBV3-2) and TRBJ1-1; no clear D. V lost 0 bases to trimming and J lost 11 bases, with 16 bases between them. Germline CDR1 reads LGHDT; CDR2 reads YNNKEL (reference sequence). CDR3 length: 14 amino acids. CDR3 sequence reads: CASSQDGWAPAAFF. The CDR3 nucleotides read TGTGCCAGCAGCCAAGATGGGTGGGCCCCGGCGGCTTTCTTT.

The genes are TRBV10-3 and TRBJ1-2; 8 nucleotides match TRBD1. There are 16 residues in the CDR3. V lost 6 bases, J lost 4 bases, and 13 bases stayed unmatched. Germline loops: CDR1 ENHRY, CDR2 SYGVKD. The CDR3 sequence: CAISPDRGRGGYGYTF. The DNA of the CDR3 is TGTGCCATCAGCCCAGACAGGGGCCGGGGTGGCTATGGCTACACCTTC.

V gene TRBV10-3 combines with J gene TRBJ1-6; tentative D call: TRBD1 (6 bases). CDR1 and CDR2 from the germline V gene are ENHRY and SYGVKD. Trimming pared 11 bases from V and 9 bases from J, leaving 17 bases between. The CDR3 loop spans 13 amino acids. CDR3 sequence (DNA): TGTGCCTCCGTGGGGGGGCACGGTTCACCCCTCCACTTT. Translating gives CASVGGHGSPLHF.